This T cell receptor (beta chain) stems from a study of T cells expressing NK-cell markers. Germline V lookup: CDR1 SGHRS, CDR2 YFSETQ. This CDR3 comprises 16 residues. TCRdb reprocessed the 5' RACE reads and reports one entry per CDR3 protein, with no DNA. Its table records some 600,000 distinct CDR3 sequences. The sequence was collected from a man between 18 and 29 years old in good health. The sequenced material came from blood T cells: a sorted CD56 or NKG2C T cell subset, CD4+ or CD8+ T cells, or bulk PBMC T cells (not recorded which). The rearrangement uses TRBV5-1 and TRBJ2-3. The CDR3 loop is CASSLARRIDSDTQYF.